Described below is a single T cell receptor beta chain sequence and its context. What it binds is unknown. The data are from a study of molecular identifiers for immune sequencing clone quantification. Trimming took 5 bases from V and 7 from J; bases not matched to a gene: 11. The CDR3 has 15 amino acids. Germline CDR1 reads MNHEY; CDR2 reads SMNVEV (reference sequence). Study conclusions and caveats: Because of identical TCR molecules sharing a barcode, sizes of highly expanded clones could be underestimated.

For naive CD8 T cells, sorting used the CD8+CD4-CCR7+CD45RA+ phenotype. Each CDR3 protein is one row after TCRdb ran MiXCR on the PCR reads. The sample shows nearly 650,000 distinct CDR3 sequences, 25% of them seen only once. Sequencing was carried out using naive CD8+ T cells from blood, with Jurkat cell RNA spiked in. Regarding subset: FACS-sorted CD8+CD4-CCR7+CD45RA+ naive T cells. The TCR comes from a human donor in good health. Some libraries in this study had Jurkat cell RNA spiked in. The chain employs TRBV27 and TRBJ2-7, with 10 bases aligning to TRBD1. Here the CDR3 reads CASSDPGQGLWEQYF. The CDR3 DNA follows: TGTGCCAGCAGTGATCCGGGACAGGGGCTTTGGGAGCAGTACTTC.